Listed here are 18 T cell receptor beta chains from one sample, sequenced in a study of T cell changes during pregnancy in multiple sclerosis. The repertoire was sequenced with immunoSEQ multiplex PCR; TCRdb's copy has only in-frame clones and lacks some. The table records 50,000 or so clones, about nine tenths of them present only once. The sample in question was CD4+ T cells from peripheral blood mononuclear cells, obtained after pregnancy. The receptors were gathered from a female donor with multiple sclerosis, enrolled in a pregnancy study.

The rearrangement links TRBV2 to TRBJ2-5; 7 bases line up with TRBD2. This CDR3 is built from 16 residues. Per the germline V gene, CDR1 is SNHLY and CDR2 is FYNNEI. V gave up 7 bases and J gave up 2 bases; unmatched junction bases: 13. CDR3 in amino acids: CASTTGLDVEQETQYF. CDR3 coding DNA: TGTGCCAGCACCACCGGACTAGACGTTGAACAAGAGACCCAGTACTTC.

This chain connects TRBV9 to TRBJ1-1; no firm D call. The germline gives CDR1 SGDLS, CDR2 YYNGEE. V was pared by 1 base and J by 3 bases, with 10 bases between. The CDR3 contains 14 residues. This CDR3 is CASSVSPSDTEAFF. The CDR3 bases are TGTGCCAGCAGCGTATCCCCCTCGGACACTGAAGCTTTCTTT.

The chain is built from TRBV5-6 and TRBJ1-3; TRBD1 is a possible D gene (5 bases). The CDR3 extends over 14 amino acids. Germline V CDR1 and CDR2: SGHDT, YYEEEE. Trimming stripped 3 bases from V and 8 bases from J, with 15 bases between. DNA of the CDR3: TGTGCCAGCAGCTCCCTGGGGCCACGGGACACCATATATTTT. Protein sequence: CASSSLGPRDTIYF.

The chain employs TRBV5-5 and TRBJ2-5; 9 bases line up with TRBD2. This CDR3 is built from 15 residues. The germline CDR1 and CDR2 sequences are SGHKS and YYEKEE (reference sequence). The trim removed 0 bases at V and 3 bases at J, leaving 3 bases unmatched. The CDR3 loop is CASSLVSGSKETQYF. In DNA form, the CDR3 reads TGTGCCAGCAGCTTGGTTAGCGGGAGTAAAGAGACCCAGTACTTC.

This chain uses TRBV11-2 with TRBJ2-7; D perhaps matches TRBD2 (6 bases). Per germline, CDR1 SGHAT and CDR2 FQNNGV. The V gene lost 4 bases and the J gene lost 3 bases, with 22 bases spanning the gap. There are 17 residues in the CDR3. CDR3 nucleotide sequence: TGTGCCAGCAGCTCCGGGCAGGCTCTAGCGATCAACTACGAGCAGTACTTC. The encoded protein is CASSSGQALAINYEQYF.

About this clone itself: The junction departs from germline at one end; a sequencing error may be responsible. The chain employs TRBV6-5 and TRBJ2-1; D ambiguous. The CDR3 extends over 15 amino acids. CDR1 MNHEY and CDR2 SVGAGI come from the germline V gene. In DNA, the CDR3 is TGTGCCGGCAGCCCCCCTAGTAGACCCTTGCATGAGCAGTTCTTC. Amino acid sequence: CAGSPPSRPLHEQFF.

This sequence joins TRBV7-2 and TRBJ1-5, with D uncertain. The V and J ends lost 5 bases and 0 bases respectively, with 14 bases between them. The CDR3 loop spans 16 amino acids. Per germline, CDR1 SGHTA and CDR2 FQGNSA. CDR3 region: CASSPPGVNSNQPQHF. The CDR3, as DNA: TGTGCCAGCAGCCCCCCCGGGGTTAATAGCAATCAGCCCCAGCATTTT.

This chain's CDR3 is CASSPLLRGTEAFF. CDR3 in DNA: TGTGCCAGCAGCCCCTTACTTAGGGGGACTGAAGCTTTCTTT. The gene calls are TRBV14 and TRBJ1-1, with D possibly being TRBD1 (6 bases). Trimming removed 4 bases at V and 5 bases at J, with 14 bases between. CDR1 SGHDN and CDR2 FVKESK come from the germline V gene. The CDR3 is 14 residues long.

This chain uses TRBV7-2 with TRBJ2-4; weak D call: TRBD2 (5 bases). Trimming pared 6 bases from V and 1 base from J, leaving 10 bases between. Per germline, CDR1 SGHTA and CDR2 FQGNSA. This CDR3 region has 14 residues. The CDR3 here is CASSYGNAKNIQYF. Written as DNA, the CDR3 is TGTGCCAGCAGTTACGGGAATGCCAAAAACATTCAGTACTTC. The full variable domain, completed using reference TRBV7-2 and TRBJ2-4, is GAGVSQSPSNKVTEKGKDVELRCDPISGHTALYWYRQSLGQGLEFLIYFQGNSAPDKSGLPSDRFSAERTGGSVSTLTIQRTQQEDSAVYLCASSYGNAKNIQYFGAGTRLSVL.

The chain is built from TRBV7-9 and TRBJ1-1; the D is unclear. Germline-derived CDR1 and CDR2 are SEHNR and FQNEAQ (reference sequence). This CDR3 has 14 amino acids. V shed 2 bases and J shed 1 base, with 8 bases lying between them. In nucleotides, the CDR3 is TGTGCCAGCAGCTTACCCAGTCCGAACACTGAAGCTTTCTTT. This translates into CASSLPSPNTEAFF. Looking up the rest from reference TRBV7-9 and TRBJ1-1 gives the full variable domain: DTGVSQNPRHKITKRGQNVTFRCDPISEHNRLYWYRQTLGQGPEFLTYFQNEAQLEKSRLLSDRFSAERPKGSFSTLEIQRTEQGDSAMYLCASSLPSPNTEAFFGQGTRLTVV.

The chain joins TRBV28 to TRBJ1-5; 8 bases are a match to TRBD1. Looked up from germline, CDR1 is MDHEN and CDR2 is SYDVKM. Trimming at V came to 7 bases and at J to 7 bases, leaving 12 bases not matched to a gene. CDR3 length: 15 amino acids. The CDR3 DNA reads TGTGCCAGCATGATTTCAGGGGGCTCAAAGCAGCCCCAGCATTTT. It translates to CASMISGGSKQPQHF.

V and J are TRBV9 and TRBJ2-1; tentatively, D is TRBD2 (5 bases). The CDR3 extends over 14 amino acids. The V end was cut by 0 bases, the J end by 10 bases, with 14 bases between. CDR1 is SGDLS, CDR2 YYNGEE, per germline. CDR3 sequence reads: CASSVEGPGKEQFF. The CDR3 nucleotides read TGTGCCAGCAGCGTAGAGGGCCCGGGGAAGGAGCAGTTCTTC.

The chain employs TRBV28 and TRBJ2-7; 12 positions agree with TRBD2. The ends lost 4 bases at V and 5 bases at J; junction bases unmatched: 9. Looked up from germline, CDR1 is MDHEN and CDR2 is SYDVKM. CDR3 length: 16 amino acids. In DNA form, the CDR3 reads TGTGCCAGCAGTTATGCGACTAGCGGGAGTCTCCACGAGCAGTACTTC. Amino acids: CASSYATSGSLHEQYF.

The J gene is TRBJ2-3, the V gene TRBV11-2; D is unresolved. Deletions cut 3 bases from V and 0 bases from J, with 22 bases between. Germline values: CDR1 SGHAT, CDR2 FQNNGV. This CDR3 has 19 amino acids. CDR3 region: CASSFVPPLGYFSTDTQYF. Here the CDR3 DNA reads TGTGCCAGCAGCTTTGTCCCCCCTCTGGGCTACTTTAGCACAGATACGCAGTATTTT. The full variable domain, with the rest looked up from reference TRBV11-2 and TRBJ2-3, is EAGVAQSPRYKIIEKRQSVAFWCNPISGHATLYWYQQILGQGPKLLIQFQNNGVVDDSQLPKDRFSAERLKGVDSTLKIQPAKLEDSAVYLCASSFVPPLGYFSTDTQYFGPGTRLTVL.

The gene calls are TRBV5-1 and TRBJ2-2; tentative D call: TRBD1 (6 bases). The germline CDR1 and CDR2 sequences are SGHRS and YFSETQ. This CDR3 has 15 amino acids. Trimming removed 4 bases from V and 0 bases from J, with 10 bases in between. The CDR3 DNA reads TGCGCCAGCAGCCCTCGGACAGCGAACACCGGGGAGCTGTTTTTT. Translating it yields CASSPRTANTGELFF.

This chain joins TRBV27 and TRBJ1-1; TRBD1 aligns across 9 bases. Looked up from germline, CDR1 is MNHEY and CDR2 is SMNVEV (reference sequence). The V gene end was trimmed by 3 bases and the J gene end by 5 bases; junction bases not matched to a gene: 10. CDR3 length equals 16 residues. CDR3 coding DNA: TGTGCCAGCAGTTTCACTCGGACAGGGGTGGTAACTGAAGCTTTCTTT. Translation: CASSFTRTGVVTEAFF.

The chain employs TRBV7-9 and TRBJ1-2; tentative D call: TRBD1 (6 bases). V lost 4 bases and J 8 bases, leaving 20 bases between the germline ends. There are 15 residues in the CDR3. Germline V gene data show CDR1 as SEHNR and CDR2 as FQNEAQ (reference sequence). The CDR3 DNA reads TGTGCCAGCAGCTCCTTCGACAGGCCCGGCGGAGGCTACACCTTC. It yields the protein CASSSFDRPGGGYTF.

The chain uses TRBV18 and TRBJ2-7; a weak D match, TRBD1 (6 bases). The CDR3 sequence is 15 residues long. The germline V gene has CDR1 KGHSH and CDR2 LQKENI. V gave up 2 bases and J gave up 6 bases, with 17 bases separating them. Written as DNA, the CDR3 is TGTGCCAGCTCACCAGGACCCCAAGGACAGCTCGAGCAGTACTTC. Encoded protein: CASSPGPQGQLEQYF.